What follows are 8 T cell receptor beta chains derived from one specimen sequenced in a study of beta chain features in type 1 diabetes. Findings and limits, study-wide: TCRB CDR3 length was moderately but significantly reduced in all four CD4+ subsets of Type 1 diabetes patients.

These receptors lack a known antigen. Reverse transcription of all isolated RNA meant that expressed TCRB transcripts were sequenced. Data came from immunoSEQ multiplex PCR; TCRdb stores just in-frame clones and leaves some out. The data show under 300,000 clones, around 15% seen once. The sequenced sample consisted of naive CD4+ T cells from blood. These receptors came from a man aged 25 to 45 with type 1 diabetes.

The rearrangement uses TRBV7-2 and TRBJ2-1; the D gene is possibly TRBD2 (5 bases). CDR1 SGHTA and CDR2 FQGNSA come from the germline V gene. This CDR3 has 16 residues. The V and J ends lost 0 bases and 0 bases respectively, with 9 bases between them. CDR3 nucleotides: TGTGCCAGCAGCTTAGCAGCGGCCAGCTCCTACAATGAGCAGTTCTTC. Protein sequence: CASSLAAASSYNEQFF. Filled out from reference TRBV7-2 and TRBJ2-1, the complete variable domain reads GAGVSQSPSNKVTEKGKDVELRCDPISGHTALYWYRQSLGQGLEFLIYFQGNSAPDKSGLPSDRFSAERTGGSVSTLTIQRTQQEDSAVYLCASSLAAASSYNEQFFGPGTRLTVL.

The CDR3 sequence is CAWSQLDRGSYTF. Written as DNA, the CDR3 is TGTGCCTGGAGTCAGCTAGACAGGGGTAGCTACACCTTC. This chain uses TRBV30 with TRBJ1-2, with 8 bases aligning to TRBD1. The germline V gene encodes CDR1 GTSNPN and CDR2 SVGIG (reference sequence). CDR3 size: 13 residues. V lost 2 bases, J lost 9 bases, and 8 bases stayed unmatched.

Only a few counts were recorded for this clone. The chain couples TRBV25-1 to TRBJ2-7, with D possibly being TRBD1 (6 bases). V shed 0 bases and J shed 5 bases, with 8 bases lying between them. The CDR3 is made up of 13 amino acids. The germline V gene has CDR1 MGHDK and CDR2 SYGVNS. The CDR3 spells CASSEYNRDEQYF. CDR3 coding DNA: TGTGCCAGCAGTGAATATAACAGGGACGAGCAGTACTTC.

The chain is built from TRBV29-1 and TRBJ2-3, with D perhaps TRBD1 (6 bases). Germline V CDR1 and CDR2: SQVTM, ANQGSEA. The CDR3 is made up of 14 amino acids. The CDR3 loop is CSHEQGRLTDTQYF. In DNA, the CDR3 is TGCTCTCATGAGCAGGGGCGCCTAACAGATACGCAGTATTTT.

This clone was counted a few times. The chain links TRBV4-1 to TRBJ1-1; D gene ambiguous. The germline V gene encodes CDR1 MGHRA and CDR2 YSYEKL. The CDR3 is 15 amino acids. Trimming left V 4 bases short and J 1 base short, with 13 bases between. CDR3 nucleotides: TGCGCCAGCAGCCCAAACACTCGAGGGAACACTGAAGCTTTCTTT. This encodes CASSPNTRGNTEAFF.

This chain connects TRBV11-2 to TRBJ2-2, with a weak D call TRBD2 (6 bases). V lost 3 bases to trimming and J lost 4 bases, with 18 bases between them. The CDR3 spans 17 residues. Germline V CDR1 and CDR2: SGHAT, FQNNGV. CDR3 in amino acids: CASSFPGRRAGTGELFF. The CDR3 coding sequence is TGTGCCAGCAGCTTCCCCGGACGGAGGGCGGGCACCGGGGAGCTGTTTTTT.

This clone was recorded a few times. In nucleotides, the CDR3 is TGCAGCGTGAAAGGGGCAAACGATGAGCAGTTCTTC. Its translation is CSVKGANDEQFF. This sequence joins TRBV29-1 and TRBJ2-1; tentative D call: TRBD1 (5 bases). CDR1 and CDR2 (germline): SQVTM, ANQGSEA. The CDR3 totals 12 residues. V was pared by 6 bases and J by 8 bases, with 14 bases between.

There are a few counts of this clone. The chain employs TRBV29-1 and TRBJ2-1, with 11 bases that match TRBD2. The V and J ends lost 7 bases and 9 bases, in that order; junction bases with no gene match: 11. The CDR3 loop spans 14 amino acids. Germline V gene data show CDR1 as SQVTM and CDR2 as ANQGSEA. CDR3 nucleotides: TGCAGCGGCACCACTAGCGGGAGTCCGAGTGAGCAGTTCTTC. It translates to CSGTTSGSPSEQFF.